These T cell receptor beta chains were read from a single sample in a study of CD8 T cells in ankylosing spondylitis. From the 5' RACE reads, TCRdb called clonotypes with MiXCR, one entry per CDR3 protein. The sample lists 250,000 or so distinct CDR3 sequences; roughly 10% were seen once. The sequenced material came from blood, either unsorted or a sorted T cell fraction (not recorded which). These receptor sequences come from a male donor with ankylosing spondylitis or in good health (not recorded which). Each CDR3 is given with its conserved first and last residue. The D gene is left open where the match is weak. Not all rows give a size; the values are once, few, many and, for expanded clones, a class.

>many|TRBV29-1|TRBD1|TRBJ1-3
TGCAGCGCGGGACAGGGAAGAGGAAACACCATATATTTT
CSAGQGRGNTIYF
>few|TRBV7-2|TRBD2|TRBJ2-1
TGTGCCAGCAGCTTAGCTTCGACTAGCGGGAGGACAAACAATGAGCAGTTCTTC
CASSLASTSGRTNNEQFF
>few|TRBV20-1|TRBD1|TRBJ1-4
TGCAGTGCTATGTCCCTCAGGGGGCATGAAAAACTGTTTTTT
CSAMSLRGHEKLFF
>few|TRBV7-9|NA|TRBJ2-5
TGTGCCAGCAGCCCGAAAGGCACGACCCCGAAAGAGACCCAGTACTTC
CASSPKGTTPKETQYF
>many|TRBV5-1|NA|TRBJ2-5
TGCGCCAGCAGCTTACCCGACAGGCTCCAAGAGACCCAGTACTTC
CASSLPDRLQETQYF
>few|TRBV6-1|TRBD1|TRBJ1-5
TGTGCCAGCAGCCGCACAGGGGGCGATCATCAGCCCCAGCATTTT
CASSRTGGDHQPQHF
>NA|TRBV3-1|NA|TRBJ1-6
TGTGCCAGCAGTCCACAGGGTGGAAATTCACCCCTCCACTTT
CASSPQGGNSPLHF
>many|TRBV2|NA|TRBJ2-3
TGTGCCAGCAGTGATCGGGGATCTTACACAGATACGCAGTATTTT
CASSDRGSYTDTQYF
>many|TRBV3-1|TRBD1|TRBJ2-1
TGTGCCAGCAGCCAAGGGACAGGCTACAATGAGCAGTTCTTC
CASSQGTGYNEQFF
>few|TRBV3-1|NA|TRBJ2-3
TGTGCCAGCAGCCACGGGACCCCCACAGGAGATACGCAGTATTTT
CASSHGTPTGDTQYF
>many|TRBV7-2|NA|TRBJ1-1
TGTGCCAGCAGCTCACAGGGTACGACTGAAGCTTTCTTT
CASSSQGTTEAFF
>many|TRBV6-1|TRBD2|TRBJ2-1
TGTGCCAGTGGGACTAGAGGTCGAGAGCAGTTCTTC
CASGTRGREQFF
>many|TRBV4-2|NA|TRBJ2-1
TGTGCCAGCAGCCCTTCTCCAGGGGCCCCCTACAATGAGCAGTTCTTC
CASSPSPGAPYNEQFF
>many|TRBV7-8|NA|TRBJ2-3
TGTGCCAGCAGCTCCTCAGTGGGCGGGACAGATACGCAGTATTTT
CASSSSVGGTDTQYF
>many|TRBV19|NA|TRBJ2-2
TGTGCCAGTAGTATAAGGGAGAGCACCGGGGAGCTGTTTTTT
CASSIRESTGELFF
>NA|TRBV3-1|NA|TRBJ2-7
TGTGCCAGCAGCCTTAGCGGACACTACGAGCAGTACTTC
CASSLSGHYEQYF
>many|TRBV5-1|TRBD1|TRBJ2-1
TGCGCCAGCAGCGCCGACAGGGCCGGGACCGAGAGGTACAATGAGCAGTTCTTC
CASSADRAGTERYNEQFF
>few|TRBV20-1|TRBD1|TRBJ1-5
TGCAGTGCCACCGACAGGGATAATCAGCCCCAGCATTTT
CSATDRDNQPQHF
>many|TRBV20-1|NA|TRBJ2-5
TGCAGTGGGGAGCAAGAGACCCAGTACTTC
CSGEQETQYF
>NA|TRBV12-3/TRBV12-4|NA|TRBJ2-2
TGTGCCAGCAGTTCCGCAGGACTAACCGGGGAGCTGTTTTTT
CASSSAGLTGELFF
>many|TRBV20-1|TRBD2|TRBJ2-3
TGCAGTGCTGGGGAAAGCTTAGCGGGAGATGACACAGATACGCAGTATTTT
CSAGESLAGDDTDTQYF
>many|TRBV5-1|TRBD1|TRBJ2-1
TGCGCCAGCAGCTTGGGACAGGGGGGCAATGAGCAGTTCTTC
CASSLGQGGNEQFF
>many|TRBV12-3/TRBV12-4|NA|TRBJ1-1
TGTGCCAGCAGCCCCCCGGACGCTGAAGCTTTCTTT
CASSPPDAEAFF
>many|TRBV25-1|NA|TRBJ1-1
TGTGCCAGCAGGACACAGGGGAACACTGAAGCTTTCTTT
CASRTQGNTEAFF
>NA|TRBV7-2|NA|TRBJ2-1
TGTGCCAGCAGCTTAGGGGTTGGGAGTCCCTACAATGAGCAGTTCTTC
CASSLGVGSPYNEQFF
>NA|TRBV21-1|NA|TRBJ2-5
TGTGCCAGCAGCAACCCAGACGGGACTAGCGGGGAGACCCAGTACTTC
CASSNPDGTSGETQYF
>many|TRBV20-1|NA|TRBJ2-5
TGCAGTGCTAGAGTAGGGAAAAGGGGGGCCCAGTACTTC
CSARVGKRGAQYF
>many|TRBV6-1|TRBD1|TRBJ2-7
TGTGCCAGCAGGCTGGGGACAGGGAACGAGCAGTACTTC
CASRLGTGNEQYF
>many|TRBV7-2|NA|TRBJ1-1
TGTGCCAGCATCCTAGGACCGGTGAACACTGAAGCTTTCTTT
CASILGPVNTEAFF
>many|TRBV29-1|NA|TRBJ2-5
TGCAGCGTTGAAGACGTCAACCAAGAGACCCAGTACTTC
CSVEDVNQETQYF
>many|TRBV5-1|TRBD2|TRBJ2-1
TGCGCCAGCAGCGGACTAGCGGAGGATGAGCAGTTCTTC
CASSGLAEDEQFF
>NA|TRBV18|NA|TRBJ2-1
TGTGCCAGCTCACTAGGACAGCCCGACCTTCCCCTGTACAATGAGCAGTTCTTC
CASSLGQPDLPLYNEQFF
>many|TRBV21-1|NA|TRBJ2-5
TGTGCCAGCAGCAGACGACTAGCGGGGGGGGGATTCCGGGAGACCCAGTACTTC
CASSRRLAGGGFRETQYF
>many|TRBV7-2|NA|TRBJ1-5
TGTGCCAGCAGCTCGAAGGATAGCAATCAGCCCCAGCATTTT
CASSSKDSNQPQHF
>few|TRBV7-2|TRBD1|TRBJ1-5
TGTGCCAGCAGCTTAATCGTAGGGGGCGGTCAGCCCCAGCATTTT
CASSLIVGGGQPQHF
>few|TRBV4-1|NA|TRBJ2-5
TGCGCCAGCAGCCAATGGGGGAAGGGTAAAGTGGAGACCCAGTACTTC
CASSQWGKGKVETQYF
>many|TRBV6-1|TRBD2|TRBJ2-3
TGTGCCAGCAGGAGACTAGCTACAGATACGCAGTATTTT
CASRRLATDTQYF
>NA|TRBV3-1|NA|TRBJ2-4
TGTGCCAGCAGCCAAGTGGGGGCTAAAAACATTCAGTACTTC
CASSQVGAKNIQYF
>many|TRBV25-1|TRBD2|TRBJ2-5
TGTGCCAGCAGTGAAGGAGAGCGGGGGGGAGAGACCCAGTACTTC
CASSEGERGGETQYF
>many|TRBV20-1|NA|TRBJ1-2
TGCAGTGCTTATGACAGAGCAAACTATGGCTACACCTTC
CSAYDRANYGYTF
>many|TRBV5-1|TRBD1|TRBJ1-1
TGCGCCAGCAGCTCGAGTCAGGGGGCTGAGACTGAAGCTTTCTTT
CASSSSQGAETEAFF
>NA|TRBV18|NA|TRBJ1-1
TGTGCCAGCTCCGCCCTGGCGGGCAAAACTGAAGCTTTCTTT
CASSALAGKTEAFF
>many|TRBV20-1|NA|TRBJ2-5
TGCAGTGCTAGAGGACAGGTCCAAGAGACCCAGTACTTC
CSARGQVQETQYF
>many|TRBV3-1|NA|TRBJ1-1
TGTGCCAGCAGCCGGGGTTCCCCGGAGGGAGCTTTCTTT
CASSRGSPEGAFF
>many|TRBV7-8|NA|TRBJ1-3
TGTGCCAGCAGCTTAGGCCAGGCATCCGGAAACACCATATATTTT
CASSLGQASGNTIYF
>many|TRBV20-1|TRBD2|TRBJ2-1
TGCAGTGCTAGAGTCGGGGGGTACAATGAGCAGTTCTTC
CSARVGGYNEQFF
>many|TRBV12-3/TRBV12-4|NA|TRBJ2-3
TGTGCCAGCAGTCCAAGGGGGGGGGGGACAGATACGCAGTATTTT
CASSPRGGGTDTQYF
>many|TRBV21-1|NA|TRBJ2-7
TGTGCCAGCCTATCTGGGGCAGGGTGGGCCGAGCAGTACTTC
CASLSGAGWAEQYF
>NA|TRBV20-1|NA|TRBJ2-3
TGCAGCGCTAGGGGCCGGGCTCCGAGGTTGGTGGGCGCAGATACGCAGTATTTT
CSARGRAPRLVGADTQYF
>NA|TRBV5-1|NA|TRBJ2-1
TGCGCCAGCAGCTTAGCGACAGGACCCTACAATGAGCAGTTCTTC
CASSLATGPYNEQFF